These 21 T cell receptor beta chains were sequenced from one sample in a study of regulatory T cells. Primers: 52 TRBV forward and 13 TRBJ reverse. Sequencing used immunoSEQ multiplex PCR; TCRdb keeps in-frame clones, though not all of them. This sample has some 20,000 clones, with 93% found just once. Material for sequencing was CD8+ T cells sorted from blood. These receptors came from a child aged 2-15 years with CD3G deficiency.

This rearrangement joins TRBV7-8 to TRBJ2-7, with TRBD1 matching 9 bases. This CDR3 region has 15 residues. Losses at the gene ends were 1 base for V and 3 bases for J; bases not matched to a gene: 4. Germline V gives CDR1 SGHVS, CDR2 FQNEAQ. The CDR3 loop reads CASSLGRQGGYEQYF. The CDR3 coding sequence is TGTGCCAGCAGCTTAGGGAGACAGGGGGGCTACGAGCAGTACTTC. Based on the CDR3 plus reference TRBV7-8 and TRBJ2-7, the full variable domain is GAGVSQSPRYKVAKRGQDVALRCDPISGHVSLFWYQQALGQGPEFLTYFQNEAQLDKSGLPSDRFFAERPEGSVSTLKIQRTQQEDSAVYLCASSLGRQGGYEQYFGPGTRLTVT.

The rearrangement links TRBV6-5 to TRBJ1-1; no firm D call. The V end was cut by 6 bases, the J end by 1 base, with 9 bases between. This CDR3 region has 13 residues. Germline loops: CDR1 MNHEY, CDR2 SVGAGI. CDR3: CASSPGPNTEAFF. Here the CDR3 DNA reads TGTGCCAGCAGCCCCGGGCCGAACACTGAAGCTTTCTTT.

The rearrangement joins TRBV19 to TRBJ2-1; 9 nucleotides align to TRBD1. The ends lost 5 bases at V and 6 bases at J; junction bases unmatched: 11. This CDR3 has 16 amino acids. CDR1 and CDR2 from the germline V gene are LNHDA and SQIVND (reference sequence). The chain's CDR3 is CASSPHRGPNLNEQFF. The CDR3 DNA is TGTGCCAGTAGTCCCCACAGGGGGCCTAATCTCAATGAGCAGTTCTTC.

This chain connects TRBV28 to TRBJ1-2, with TRBD1 matching 9 bases. The V segment lost 6 bases and the J segment 8 bases; nucleotides outside the gene matches: 7. This CDR3 comprises 13 residues. Germline CDR1 and CDR2: MDHEN and SYDVKM. CDR3 coding DNA: TGTGCCAGCAGCCCGGGGACAGGGAGAGGCTACACCTTC. It is translated as CASSPGTGRGYTF.

V usage is TRBV19 and J usage is TRBJ2-1; 7 bases agree with TRBD2. Trimming cost V 6 bases and J 4 bases; bases outside gene matches: 3. The CDR3 has 13 amino acids. Germline lookup yields CDR1 LNHDA and CDR2 SQIVND (reference sequence). The DNA of the CDR3 is TGTGCCAGTAGCGGGACTACATACAATGAGCAGTTCTTC. Translating it yields CASSGTTYNEQFF.

V and J are TRBV7-9 and TRBJ2-1, with D possibly being TRBD1 or TRBD2 (5 bases each). The CDR3 totals 15 residues. Per germline, CDR1 SEHNR and CDR2 FQNEAQ (reference sequence). V lost 3 bases, J lost 0 bases, and 9 bases lay in between. CDR3 sequence: CASSFSGSSYNEQFF. CDR3 nucleotides: TGTGCCAGCAGCTTCTCAGGGAGCTCCTACAATGAGCAGTTCTTC.

The rearrangement links TRBV30 to TRBJ1-1; TRBD1 aligns across 7 bases. CDR1 GTSNPN and CDR2 SVGIG come from the germline V gene (reference sequence). Trimming took 2 bases from V and 8 from J; bases not matched to a gene: 8. This CDR3 spans 13 amino acids. The DNA for the CDR3 is TGTGCCTGGAGTTCGACAGGGATTAAGGAAGCTTTCTTT. Encoded protein: CAWSSTGIKEAFF.

This clone has a single count. The gene calls are TRBV6-6 and TRBJ2-1; D gene unclear. The germline CDR1 and CDR2 sequences are MNHNY and SVGAGI (reference sequence). The CDR3 consists of 14 residues. V was trimmed by 8 bases and J by 2 bases, leaving 13 bases between them. CDR3 nucleotide sequence: TGTGCCAGCTCATGGCGTCCTCCCTACAATGAGCAGTTCTTC. Protein sequence: CASSWRPPYNEQFF.

This rearrangement joins TRBV6-1 to TRBJ2-7; TRBD1 matches 7 bases. The ends lost 3 bases at V and 2 bases at J; junction bases unmatched: 4. This CDR3 is built from 14 residues. The germline V gene encodes CDR1 MNHNS and CDR2 SASEGT. Here the CDR3 DNA reads TGTGCCAGCAGTGATTGGCAGGGGGCCTACGAGCAGTACTTC. This sequence encodes CASSDWQGAYEQYF.

The chain recombines TRBV6-1 with TRBJ2-7, with D uncertain. Trimming removed 6 bases at V and 0 bases at J, with 12 bases between. Germline assignment: CDR1 MNHNS and CDR2 SASEGT. The CDR3 is made up of 14 amino acids. CDR3 residues: CASRAPTSSYEQYF. CDR3 DNA sequence: TGTGCCAGCAGGGCACCCACATCCTCCTACGAGCAGTACTTC.

The V call is TRBV11-3, the J call TRBJ2-1; D is unclear. Trimming took off 5 bases at V and 8 bases at J, with 13 bases between the two ends. Germline CDR1 reads SGHNT; CDR2 reads YENEEA. The CDR3 length is 13 residues. The CDR3 is CASSLYYDHEQFF. The CDR3 nucleotides read TGTGCCAGCAGCCTCTACTATGACCATGAGCAGTTCTTC.

CDR3: CASSLEGSDYEQYF. The DNA of the CDR3 is TGCGCCAGCAGCTTGGAGGGTAGCGACTACGAGCAGTACTTC. The chain links TRBV5-1 to TRBJ2-7, with D tentatively TRBD2 (5 bases). Per the germline V gene, CDR1 is SGHRS and CDR2 is YFSETQ. V was shortened by 0 bases and J by 3 bases, with 10 bases between the two germline ends. CDR3 length equals 14 residues.

The J gene is TRBJ2-5, the V gene TRBV7-8; D not certain. The J call may be mistaken, given a closer DNA end match to TRBJ2-7. Per the germline V gene, CDR1 is SGHVS and CDR2 is FQNEAQ. The CDR3 extends over 15 amino acids. Here the CDR3 reads CASSFAQGLSYEQYF. In DNA form, the CDR3 reads TGTGCCAGCAGCTTTGCTCAAGGGTTATCCTACGAGCAGTACTTC.

This clone was detected once. The gene calls are TRBV28 and TRBJ2-1; 8 bases line up with TRBD2. With 3 bases clipped from V and 0 bases from J, the junction kept 4 bases outside the gene matches. The CDR3 consists of 16 residues. The germline V gene encodes CDR1 MDHEN and CDR2 SYDVKM. The CDR3 protein is CASSFEGTSSYNEQFF. CDR3 nucleotide sequence: TGTGCCAGCAGTTTCGAAGGGACTAGCTCCTACAATGAGCAGTTCTTC.

This clone has a single count. The chain joins TRBV27 to TRBJ2-1; 9 nucleotides match TRBD1. The length of the CDR3 is 14 residues. Trimming removed 5 bases from V and 8 bases from J; junction bases left unmatched: 7. Germline loops: CDR1 MNHEY, CDR2 SMNVEV (reference sequence). CDR3 region: CASSPGTGIHEQFF. Written as DNA, the CDR3 is TGTGCCAGCAGTCCCGGGACAGGGATCCATGAGCAGTTCTTC.

The chain has TRBV6-1 and TRBJ1-2; no clear D gene. V was trimmed by 0 bases and J by 5 bases, leaving 7 bases between them. CDR3 size: 13 residues. Per the germline V gene, CDR1 is MNHNS and CDR2 is SASEGT. The chain's CDR3 is CASSEAPAYGYTF. In nucleotides, the CDR3 is TGTGCCAGCAGTGAAGCCCCAGCGTATGGCTACACCTTC.

CDR3 nucleotide sequence: TGTGCCAGCAGCTTCGGAGCGGCAGATACGCAGTATTTT. Translated: CASSFGAADTQYF. The genes are TRBV13 and TRBJ2-3; D might be TRBD2 (5 bases). Trimming cost V 3 bases and J 4 bases, with 8 bases left between them. Germline V gene lookup returns CDR1 PRHDT and CDR2 FYEKMQ (reference sequence). This CDR3 contains 13 residues.

The chain couples TRBV10-3 to TRBJ2-3; perhaps TRBD2 as D (6 bases). V was clipped by 8 bases and J by 11 bases, with 17 bases between them. CDR3 length equals 12 residues. Germline CDR1 and CDR2: ENHRY and SYGVKD. The CDR3 is CAIANPGVVQYF. CDR3 in DNA: TGTGCCATCGCGAATCCGGGAGTGGTGCAGTATTTT.

This chain links TRBV28 with TRBJ2-7; TRBD2 might be the D (7 bases). CDR1 and CDR2 from the germline V gene are MDHEN and SYDVKM. Trimming took 6 bases from V and 2 from J, leaving 14 bases between them. The length of the CDR3 is 14 residues. CDR3: CASSGGGATYEQYF. The DNA for the CDR3 is TGTGCCAGCAGCGGAGGGGGGGCCACCTACGAGCAGTACTTC.

V usage is TRBV28 and J usage is TRBJ1-5; D is unclear. Germline V gene data show CDR1 as MDHEN and CDR2 as SYDVKM. This CDR3 contains 14 residues. Trimming took off 2 bases at V and 7 bases at J, with 12 bases between the two ends. The DNA for the CDR3 is TGTGCCAGCAGTTTAGGTTTGGCGGGGCAGCCCCAGCATTTT. Protein product: CASSLGLAGQPQHF.

This clone was seen just once. The rearrangement joins TRBV28 to TRBJ1-1; D ambiguous. The V end was cut by 6 bases, the J end by 0 bases, with 17 bases between. Germline V gives CDR1 MDHEN, CDR2 SYDVKM. CDR3 length equals 16 residues. The CDR3 is CASSTPDGGLNTEAFF. The CDR3 bases are TGTGCCAGCAGCACTCCGGACGGTGGGTTGAACACTGAAGCTTTCTTT.